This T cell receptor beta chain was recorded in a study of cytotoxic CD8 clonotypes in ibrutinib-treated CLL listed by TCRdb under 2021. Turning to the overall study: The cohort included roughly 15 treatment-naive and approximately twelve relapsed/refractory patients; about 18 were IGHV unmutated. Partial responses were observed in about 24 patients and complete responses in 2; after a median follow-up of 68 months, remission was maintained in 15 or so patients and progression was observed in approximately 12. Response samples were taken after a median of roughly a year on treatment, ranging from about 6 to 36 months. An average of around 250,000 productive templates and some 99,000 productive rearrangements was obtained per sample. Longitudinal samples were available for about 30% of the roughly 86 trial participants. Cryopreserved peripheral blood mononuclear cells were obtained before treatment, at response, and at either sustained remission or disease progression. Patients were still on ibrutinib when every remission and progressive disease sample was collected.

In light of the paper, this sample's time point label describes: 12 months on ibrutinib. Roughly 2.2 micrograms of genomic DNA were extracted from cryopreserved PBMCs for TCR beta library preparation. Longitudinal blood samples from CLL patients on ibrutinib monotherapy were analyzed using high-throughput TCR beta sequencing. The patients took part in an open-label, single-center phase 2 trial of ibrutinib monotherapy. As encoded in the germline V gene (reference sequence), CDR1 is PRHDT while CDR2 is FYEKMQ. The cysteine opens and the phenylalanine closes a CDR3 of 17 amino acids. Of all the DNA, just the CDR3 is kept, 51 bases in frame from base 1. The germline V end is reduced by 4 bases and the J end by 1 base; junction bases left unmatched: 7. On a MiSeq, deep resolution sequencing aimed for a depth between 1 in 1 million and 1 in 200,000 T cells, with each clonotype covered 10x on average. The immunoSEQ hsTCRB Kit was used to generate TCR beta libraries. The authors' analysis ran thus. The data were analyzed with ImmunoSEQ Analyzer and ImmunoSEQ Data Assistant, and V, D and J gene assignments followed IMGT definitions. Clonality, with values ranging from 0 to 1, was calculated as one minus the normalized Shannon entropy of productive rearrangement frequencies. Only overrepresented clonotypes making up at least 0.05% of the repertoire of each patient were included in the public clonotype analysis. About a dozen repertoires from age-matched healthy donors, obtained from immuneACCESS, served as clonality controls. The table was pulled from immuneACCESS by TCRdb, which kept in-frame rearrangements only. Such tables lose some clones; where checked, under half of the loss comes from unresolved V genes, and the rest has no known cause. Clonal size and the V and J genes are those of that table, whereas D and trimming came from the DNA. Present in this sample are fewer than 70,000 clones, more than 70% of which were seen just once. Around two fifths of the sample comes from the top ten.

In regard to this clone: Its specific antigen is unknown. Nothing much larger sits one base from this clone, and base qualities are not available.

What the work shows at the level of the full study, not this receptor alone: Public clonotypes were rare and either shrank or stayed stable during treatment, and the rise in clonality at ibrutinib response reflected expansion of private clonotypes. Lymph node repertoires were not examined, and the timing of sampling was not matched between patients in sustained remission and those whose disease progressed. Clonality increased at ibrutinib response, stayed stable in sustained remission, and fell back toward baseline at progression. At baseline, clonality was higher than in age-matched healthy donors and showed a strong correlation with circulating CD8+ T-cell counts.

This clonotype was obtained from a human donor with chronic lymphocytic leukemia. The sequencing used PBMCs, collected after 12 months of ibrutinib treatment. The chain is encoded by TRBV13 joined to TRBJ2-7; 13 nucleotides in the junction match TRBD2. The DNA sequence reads TGTGCCAGCAGCTCAGGACTAGCGGGAGAGAATTCCTACGAGCAGTACTTC. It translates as CASSSGLAGENSYEQYF.